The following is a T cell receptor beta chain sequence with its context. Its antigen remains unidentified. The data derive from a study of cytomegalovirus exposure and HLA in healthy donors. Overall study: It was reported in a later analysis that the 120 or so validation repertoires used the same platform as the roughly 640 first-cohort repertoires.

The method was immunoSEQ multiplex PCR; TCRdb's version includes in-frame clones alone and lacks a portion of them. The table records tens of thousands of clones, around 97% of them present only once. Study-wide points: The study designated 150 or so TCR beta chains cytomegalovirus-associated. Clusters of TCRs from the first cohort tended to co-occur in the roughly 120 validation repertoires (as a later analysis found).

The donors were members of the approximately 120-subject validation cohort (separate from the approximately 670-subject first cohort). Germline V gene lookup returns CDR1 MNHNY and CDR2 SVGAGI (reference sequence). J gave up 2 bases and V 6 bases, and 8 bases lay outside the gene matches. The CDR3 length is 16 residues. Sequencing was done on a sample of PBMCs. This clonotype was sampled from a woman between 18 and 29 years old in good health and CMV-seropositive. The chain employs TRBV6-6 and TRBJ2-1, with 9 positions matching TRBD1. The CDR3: CASRNEGTGPYNEQFF. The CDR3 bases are TGTGCCAGCAGAAACGAGGGGACAGGGCCCTACAATGAGCAGTTCTTC.